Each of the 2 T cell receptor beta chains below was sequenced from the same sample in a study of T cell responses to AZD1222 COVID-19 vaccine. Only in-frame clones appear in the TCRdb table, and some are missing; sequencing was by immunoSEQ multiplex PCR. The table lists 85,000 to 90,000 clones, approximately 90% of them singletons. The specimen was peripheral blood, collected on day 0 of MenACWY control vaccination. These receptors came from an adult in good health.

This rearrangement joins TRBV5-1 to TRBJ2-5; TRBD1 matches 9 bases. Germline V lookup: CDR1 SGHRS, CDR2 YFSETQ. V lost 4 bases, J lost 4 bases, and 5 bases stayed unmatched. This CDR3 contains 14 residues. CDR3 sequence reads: CASSVQGAVETQYF. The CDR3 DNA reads TGCGCCAGCAGCGTACAGGGGGCCGTAGAGACCCAGTACTTC.

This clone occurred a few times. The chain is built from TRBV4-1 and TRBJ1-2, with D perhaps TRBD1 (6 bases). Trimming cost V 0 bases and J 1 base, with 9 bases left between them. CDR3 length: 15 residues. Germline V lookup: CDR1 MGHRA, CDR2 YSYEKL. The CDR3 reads CASSQDDRSNYGYTF. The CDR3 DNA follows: TGCGCCAGCAGCCAAGATGACAGGAGTAACTATGGCTACACCTTC.